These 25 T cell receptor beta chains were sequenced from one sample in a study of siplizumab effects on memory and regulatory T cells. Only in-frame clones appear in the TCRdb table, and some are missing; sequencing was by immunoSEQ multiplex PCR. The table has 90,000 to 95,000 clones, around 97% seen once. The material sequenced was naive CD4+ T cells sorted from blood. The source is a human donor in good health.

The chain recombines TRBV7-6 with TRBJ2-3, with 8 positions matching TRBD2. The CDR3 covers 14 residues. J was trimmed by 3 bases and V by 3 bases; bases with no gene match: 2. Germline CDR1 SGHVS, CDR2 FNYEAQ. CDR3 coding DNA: TGTGCCAGCAGCTTTAGCGGGGTGACAGATACGCAGTATTTT. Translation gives CASSFSGVTDTQYF.

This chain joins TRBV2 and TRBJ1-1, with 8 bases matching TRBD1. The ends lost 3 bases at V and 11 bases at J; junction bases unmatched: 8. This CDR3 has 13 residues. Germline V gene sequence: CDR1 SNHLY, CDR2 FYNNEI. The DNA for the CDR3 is TGTGCCAGCAGTGACAGGGGGCCAATCGGGGCTTTCTTT. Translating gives CASSDRGPIGAFF.

CDR3 protein: CSVRNTGELFF. The CDR3, as DNA: TGCAGCGTTCGAAACACCGGGGAGCTGTTTTTT. This chain connects TRBV29-1 to TRBJ2-2; no firm D call. V was pared by 5 bases and J by 2 bases, with 3 bases between. The length of the CDR3 is 11 residues. Germline V gives CDR1 SQVTM, CDR2 ANQGSEA.

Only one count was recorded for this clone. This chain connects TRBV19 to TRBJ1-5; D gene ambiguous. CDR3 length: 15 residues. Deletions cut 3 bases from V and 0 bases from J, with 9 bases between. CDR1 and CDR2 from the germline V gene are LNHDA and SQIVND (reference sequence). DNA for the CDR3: TGTGCCAGTAGTATCAAGACAACTAGCAATCAGCCCCAGCATTTT. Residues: CASSIKTTSNQPQHF.

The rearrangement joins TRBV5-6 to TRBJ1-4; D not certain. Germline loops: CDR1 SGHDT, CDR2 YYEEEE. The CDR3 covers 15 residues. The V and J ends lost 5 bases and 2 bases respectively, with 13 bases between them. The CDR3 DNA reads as TGTGCCAGCAGTCTCAGGACTGTCACTAATGAAAAACTGTTTTTT. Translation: CASSLRTVTNEKLFF.

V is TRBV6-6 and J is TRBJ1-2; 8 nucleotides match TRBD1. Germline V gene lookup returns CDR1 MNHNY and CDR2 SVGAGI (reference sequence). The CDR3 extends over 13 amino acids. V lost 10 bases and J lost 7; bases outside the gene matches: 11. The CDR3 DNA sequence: TGTGCCACTGCGGACAGGGCGGTCGGTGGCTACACCTTC. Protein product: CATADRAVGGYTF.

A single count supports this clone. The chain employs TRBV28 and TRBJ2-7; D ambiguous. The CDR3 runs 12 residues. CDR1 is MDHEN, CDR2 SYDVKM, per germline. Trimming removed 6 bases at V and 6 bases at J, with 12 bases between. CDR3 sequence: CASRNNLAEQYF. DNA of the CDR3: TGTGCCAGCAGGAACAATTTGGCCGAGCAGTACTTC.

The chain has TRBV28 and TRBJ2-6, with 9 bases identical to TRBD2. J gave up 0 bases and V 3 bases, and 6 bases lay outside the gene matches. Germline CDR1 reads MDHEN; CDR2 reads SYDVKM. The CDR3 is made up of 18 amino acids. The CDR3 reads CASSFPTSGHSGANVLTF. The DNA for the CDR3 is TGTGCCAGCAGTTTCCCCACTAGCGGGCACTCTGGGGCCAACGTCCTGACTTTC.

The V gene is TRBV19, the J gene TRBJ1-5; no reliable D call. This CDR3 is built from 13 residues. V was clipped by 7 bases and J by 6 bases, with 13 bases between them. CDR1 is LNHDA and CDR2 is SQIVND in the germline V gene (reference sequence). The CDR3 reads CASTEVGFQPQHF. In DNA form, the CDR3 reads TGTGCCAGTACCGAGGTAGGGTTTCAGCCCCAGCATTTT.

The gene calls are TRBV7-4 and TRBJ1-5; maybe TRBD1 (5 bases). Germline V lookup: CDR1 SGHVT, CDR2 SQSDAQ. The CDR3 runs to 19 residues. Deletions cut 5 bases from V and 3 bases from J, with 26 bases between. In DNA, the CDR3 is TGTGCCAGCAGCATTTGCCGGACAAAAAAAACAGGAGACAATCAGCCCCAGCATTTT. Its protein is CASSICRTKKTGDNQPQHF. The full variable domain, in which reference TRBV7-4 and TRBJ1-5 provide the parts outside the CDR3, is GAGVSQSPRYKVAKRGRDVALRCDSISGHVTLYWYRQTLGQGSEVLTYSQSDAQRDKSGRPSGRFSAERPERSVSTLKIQRTEQGDSAVYLCASSICRTKKTGDNQPQHFGDGTRLSIL.

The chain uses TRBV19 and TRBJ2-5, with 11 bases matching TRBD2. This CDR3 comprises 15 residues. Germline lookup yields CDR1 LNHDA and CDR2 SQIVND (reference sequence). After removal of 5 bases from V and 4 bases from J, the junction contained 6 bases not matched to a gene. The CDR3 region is CASSLLAGGGETQYF. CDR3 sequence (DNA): TGTGCCAGTAGTCTTCTAGCGGGGGGCGGAGAGACCCAGTACTTC.

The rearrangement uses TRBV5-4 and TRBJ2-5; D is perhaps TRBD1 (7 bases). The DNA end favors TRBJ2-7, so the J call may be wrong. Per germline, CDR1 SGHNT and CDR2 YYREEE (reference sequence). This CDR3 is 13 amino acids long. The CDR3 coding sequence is TGTGCCAGCAGCTTGGCAGGGGGGCGCGAGCAGTACTTC. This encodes CASSLAGGREQYF.

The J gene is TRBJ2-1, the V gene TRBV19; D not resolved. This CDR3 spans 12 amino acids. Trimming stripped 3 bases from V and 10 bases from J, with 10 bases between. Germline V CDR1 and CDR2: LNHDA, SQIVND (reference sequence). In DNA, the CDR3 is TGTGCCAGTAGTATTAGGCAGACCGAGCAGTTCTTC. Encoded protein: CASSIRQTEQFF.

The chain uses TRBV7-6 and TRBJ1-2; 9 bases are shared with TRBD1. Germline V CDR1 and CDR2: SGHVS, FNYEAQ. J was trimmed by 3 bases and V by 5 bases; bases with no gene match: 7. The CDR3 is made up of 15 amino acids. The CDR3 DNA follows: TGTGCCAGCAGCAGAGGGACAGGGATGGACTATGGCTACACCTTC. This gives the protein CASSRGTGMDYGYTF.

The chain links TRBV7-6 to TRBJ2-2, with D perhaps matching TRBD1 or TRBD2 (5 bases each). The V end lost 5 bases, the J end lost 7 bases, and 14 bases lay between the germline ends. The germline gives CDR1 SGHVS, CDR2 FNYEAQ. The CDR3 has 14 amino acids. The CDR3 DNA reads TGTGCCAGCAGCCCCGGGGTGGGGGACGGGGAGCTGTTTTTT. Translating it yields CASSPGVGDGELFF.

The CDR3 DNA sequence: TGTGCCAGCAGCTTGGGCCCCGAATATGGCTACACCTTC. Translated, it gives CASSLGPEYGYTF. The V and J genes are TRBV11-2 and TRBJ1-2, with unresolved D. With 3 bases removed from V and 5 bases from J, the gap between germline ends came to 10 bases. Per germline, CDR1 SGHAT and CDR2 FQNNGV. The CDR3 is 13 amino acids.

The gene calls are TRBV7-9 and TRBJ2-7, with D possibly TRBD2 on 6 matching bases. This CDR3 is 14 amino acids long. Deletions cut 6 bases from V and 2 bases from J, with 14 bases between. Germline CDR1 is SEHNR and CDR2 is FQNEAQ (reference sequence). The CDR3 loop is CASRRRDSTYEQYF. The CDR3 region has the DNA TGTGCCAGCAGGCGAAGGGACTCTACCTACGAGCAGTACTTC. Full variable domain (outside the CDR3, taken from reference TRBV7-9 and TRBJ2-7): DTGVSQNPRHKITKRGQNVTFRCDPISEHNRLYWYRQTLGQGPEFLTYFQNEAQLEKSRLLSDRFSAERPKGSFSTLEIQRTEQGDSAMYLCASRRRDSTYEQYFGPGTRLTVT.

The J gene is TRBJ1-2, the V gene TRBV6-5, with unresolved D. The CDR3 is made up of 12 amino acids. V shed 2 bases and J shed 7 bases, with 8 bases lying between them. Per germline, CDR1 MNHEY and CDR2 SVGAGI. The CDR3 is CASSYRASGYTF. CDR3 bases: TGTGCCAGCAGTTACAGGGCTAGTGGCTACACCTTC.

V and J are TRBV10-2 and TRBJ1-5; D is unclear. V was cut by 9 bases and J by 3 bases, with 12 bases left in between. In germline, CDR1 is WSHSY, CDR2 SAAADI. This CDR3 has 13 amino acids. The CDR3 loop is CASRTGINQPQHF. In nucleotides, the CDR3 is TGCGCCAGTAGGACGGGCATCAATCAGCCCCAGCATTTT.

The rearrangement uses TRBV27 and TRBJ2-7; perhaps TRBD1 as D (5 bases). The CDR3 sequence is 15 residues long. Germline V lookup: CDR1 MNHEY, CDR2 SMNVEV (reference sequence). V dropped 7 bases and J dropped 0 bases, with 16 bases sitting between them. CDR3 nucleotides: TGTGCCAGCACCCCGTTTTACAGGAACTCCTACGAGCAGTACTTC. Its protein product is CASTPFYRNSYEQYF.

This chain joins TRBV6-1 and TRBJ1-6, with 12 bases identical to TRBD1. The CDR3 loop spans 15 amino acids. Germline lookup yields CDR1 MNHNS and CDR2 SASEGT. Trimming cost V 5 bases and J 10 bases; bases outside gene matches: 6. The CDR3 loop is CASSRDRGLGSPLHF. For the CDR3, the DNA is TGTGCCAGCAGTCGGGACAGGGGGCTAGGGTCACCCCTCCACTTT.

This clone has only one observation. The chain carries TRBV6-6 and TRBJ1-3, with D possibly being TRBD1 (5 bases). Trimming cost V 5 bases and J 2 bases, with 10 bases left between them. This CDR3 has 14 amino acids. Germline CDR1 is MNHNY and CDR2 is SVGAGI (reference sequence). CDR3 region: CASSLGTAGNTIYF. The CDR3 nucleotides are TGTGCCAGCAGTCTAGGGACCGCTGGAAACACCATATATTTT.

CDR3 coding DNA: TGTGCCAGCAGCTTGGCCGGGACAGGGAGACCCTACGAGCAGTACTTC. This codes for CASSLAGTGRPYEQYF. This chain joins TRBV5-4 and TRBJ2-7; 9 nucleotides align to TRBD1. V trimming: 0 bases; J trimming: 2 bases; junction bases outside the gene matches: 6. The CDR3 has 16 amino acids. Germline V CDR1 and CDR2: SGHNT, YYREEE (reference sequence).

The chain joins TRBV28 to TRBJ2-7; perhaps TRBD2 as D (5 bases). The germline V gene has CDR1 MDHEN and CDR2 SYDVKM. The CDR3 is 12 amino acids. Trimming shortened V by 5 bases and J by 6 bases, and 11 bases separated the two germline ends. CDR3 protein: CASSLGVVEQYF. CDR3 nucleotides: TGTGCCAGCAGTCTCGGGGTAGTCGAGCAGTACTTC.

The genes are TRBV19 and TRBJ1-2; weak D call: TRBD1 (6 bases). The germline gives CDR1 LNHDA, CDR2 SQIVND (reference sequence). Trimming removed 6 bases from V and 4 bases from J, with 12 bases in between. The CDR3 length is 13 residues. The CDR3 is CASRFTGPYGYTF. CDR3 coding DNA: TGTGCCAGTAGATTCACAGGGCCCTATGGCTACACCTTC.